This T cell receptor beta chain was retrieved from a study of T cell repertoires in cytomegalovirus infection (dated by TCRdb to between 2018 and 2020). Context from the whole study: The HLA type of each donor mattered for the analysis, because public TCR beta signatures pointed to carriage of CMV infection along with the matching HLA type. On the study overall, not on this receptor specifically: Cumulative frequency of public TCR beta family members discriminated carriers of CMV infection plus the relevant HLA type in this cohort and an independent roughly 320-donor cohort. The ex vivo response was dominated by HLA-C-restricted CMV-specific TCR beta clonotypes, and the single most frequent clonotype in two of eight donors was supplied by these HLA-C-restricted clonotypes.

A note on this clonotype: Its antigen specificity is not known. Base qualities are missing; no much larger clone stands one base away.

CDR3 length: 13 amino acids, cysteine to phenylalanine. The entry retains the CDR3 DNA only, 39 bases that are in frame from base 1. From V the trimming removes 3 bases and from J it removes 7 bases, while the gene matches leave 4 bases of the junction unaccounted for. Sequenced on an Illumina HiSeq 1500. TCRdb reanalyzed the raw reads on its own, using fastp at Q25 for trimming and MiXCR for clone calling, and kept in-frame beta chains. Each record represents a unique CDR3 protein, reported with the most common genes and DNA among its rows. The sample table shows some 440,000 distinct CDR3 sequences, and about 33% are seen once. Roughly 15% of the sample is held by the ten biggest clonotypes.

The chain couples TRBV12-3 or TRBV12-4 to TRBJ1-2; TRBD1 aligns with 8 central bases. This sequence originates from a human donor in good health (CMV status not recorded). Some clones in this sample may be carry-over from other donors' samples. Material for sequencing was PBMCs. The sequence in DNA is TGTGCCAGCAGTTTCGGACAGGGAATTGGCTACACCTTC. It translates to CASSFGQGIGYTF.